This T cell receptor (beta chain) was sequenced in a study of control samples from healthy donors and cancer patients. Generated by immunoSEQ multiplex PCR, the TCRdb table keeps only in-frame clones and is missing some. The table includes 93,000 or so clones, roughly 90% detected once. CDR1 and CDR2 from the germline V gene are SGHRS and YFSETQ. V was trimmed by 4 bases and J by 2 bases, leaving 13 bases between them. This CDR3 comprises 14 residues. This clonotype was sampled from a man in his 60s with lung cancer. Sequencing used PBMCs. This sequence joins TRBV5-1 and TRBJ2-7; possibly TRBD1 for D (6 bases). The CDR3 sequence is CASSPDGQTYEQYV. The CDR3 DNA follows: TGCGCCAGCAGCCCGGACGGACAGACCTACGAGCAGTACGTC.